These 28 T cell receptor beta chains originate from one sample sequenced in a study of cytomegalovirus exposure and HLA in healthy donors. PCR used 60 Vbeta primers and 13 Jbeta primers. The method was immunoSEQ multiplex PCR; TCRdb's version includes in-frame clones alone and lacks a portion of them. This table has about 140,000 clones, around 90% appearing once. The source material was PBMCs. These receptors came from a woman between 35 and 50 years old in good health and CMV-seronegative.

The V gene is TRBV23-1, the J gene TRBJ2-5; a possible D gene is TRBD2 (5 bases). TRBV23-1 is an ORF for which the function is uncertain. V shed 4 bases and J shed 1 base, with 10 bases lying between them. This CDR3 has 14 amino acids. The CDR3 DNA reads TGCGCCAGCAGTCTTCCTAGCCTCCAAGAGACCCAGTACTTC. Translating it yields CASSLPSLQETQYF.

DNA of the CDR3: TGTGCCAGCAGTCAAAGGACTAGCGGGAGGGGAGAAGAGACCCAGTACTTC. Amino acids: CASSQRTSGRGEETQYF. The genes are TRBV5-6 and TRBJ2-5, with TRBD2 matching over 15 bases. In germline, CDR1 is SGHDT, CDR2 YYEEEE. This CDR3 comprises 17 residues. Losses at the gene ends were 5 bases for V and 3 bases for J; bases not matched to a gene: 8.

The chain recombines TRBV7-9 with TRBJ2-7; TRBD2 matches at 8 bases. Germline V gives CDR1 SEHNR, CDR2 FQNEAQ (reference sequence). CDR3 length equals 14 residues. With 1 base clipped from V and 6 bases from J, the junction kept 5 bases outside the gene matches. CDR3 coding DNA: TGTGCCAGCAGCTTAGAAGGGACTAGGGGCGAGCAGTACTTC. It encodes CASSLEGTRGEQYF.

The chain joins TRBV6-5 to TRBJ1-1; unclear D gene. CDR3 length equals 14 residues. Between the trimmed V and J ends, which lost 6 bases and 1 base, there was a span of 12 bases. Germline V CDR1 and CDR2: MNHEY, SVGAGI. CDR3 sequence (DNA): TGTGCCAGCAGGCGCCTAGGCTCGAACACTGAAGCTTTCTTT. Translating gives CASRRLGSNTEAFF.

CDR3 in DNA: TGTGCCAGCAGTGACAGGGGAGGGGACAATGAGCAGTTCTTC. Its protein is CASSDRGGDNEQFF. The rearrangement uses TRBV6-6 and TRBJ2-1; a possible D gene is TRBD1 (8 bases). V lost 5 bases to trimming and J lost 5 bases, with 13 bases between them. The germline V gene encodes CDR1 MNHNY and CDR2 SVGAGI (reference sequence). The CDR3 loop spans 14 amino acids.

V usage is TRBV7-6 and J usage is TRBJ2-1; tentatively, D is TRBD2 (5 bases). V lost 2 bases, J lost 5 bases, and 16 bases lay in between. Germline-derived CDR1 and CDR2 are SGHVS and FNYEAQ. The CDR3 covers 16 residues. CDR3 nucleotide sequence: TGTGCCAGCAGCTTATTTAGTGGAGGAGGAAACAATGAGCAGTTCTTC. This encodes CASSLFSGGGNNEQFF.

The rearrangement joins TRBV6-5 to TRBJ1-5, with TRBD1 identical over 7 bases. From germline, CDR1 is MNHEY and CDR2 SVGAGI. V was pared by 2 bases and J by 7 bases, with 8 bases of the junction left unmatched. This CDR3 region has 15 residues. The chain's CDR3 is CASSYGGAGGQPQHF. The CDR3 region has the DNA TGTGCCAGCAGTTACGGCGGGGCAGGGGGGCAGCCCCAGCATTTT.

This chain uses TRBV28 with TRBJ2-5, with 14 bases fitting TRBD2. After removal of 2 bases from V and 3 bases from J, the junction contained 2 bases not matched to a gene. Per germline, CDR1 MDHEN and CDR2 SYDVKM. CDR3 length: 16 amino acids. Written as DNA, the CDR3 is TGTGCCAGCAGTTTACCGGGACTAGCGGGAGAAGAGACCCAGTACTTC. This sequence encodes CASSLPGLAGEETQYF. Full variable domain (missing parts from reference TRBV28 and TRBJ2-5): DVKVTQSSRYLVKRTGEKVFLECVQDMDHENMFWYRQDPGLGLRLIYFSYDVKMKEKGDIPEGYSVSREKKERFSLILESASTNQTSMYLCASSLPGLAGEETQYFGPGTRLLVL.

The chain combines TRBV9 with TRBJ2-7; 13 bases line up with TRBD2. Germline lookup yields CDR1 SGDLS and CDR2 YYNGEE. The CDR3 is 15 amino acids. Trimming at V came to 4 bases and at J to 2 bases, leaving 3 bases not matched to a gene. Here the CDR3 reads CASSSGLAGPYEQYF. The CDR3 nucleotides are TGTGCCAGCAGCTCGGGACTAGCGGGACCCTACGAGCAGTACTTC. Using reference TRBV9 and TRBJ2-7 for the parts outside the CDR3, the full variable domain is DSGVTQTPKHLITATGQRVTLRCSPRSGDLSVYWYQQSLDQGLQFLIQYYNGEERAKGNILERFSAQQFPDLHSELNLSSLELGDSALYFCASSSGLAGPYEQYFGPGTRLTVT.

This chain uses TRBV25-1 with TRBJ2-5; 8 bases line up with TRBD2. Gene TRBJ2-7 matches the end of the DNA better, so the J call may be wrong. Germline CDR1 reads MGHDK; CDR2 reads SYGVNS. The CDR3 runs 14 residues. CDR3 sequence: CASSLRGEVVEQYF. CDR3 coding DNA: TGTGCCAGCAGCCTGCGGGGGGAGGTTGTCGAGCAGTACTTC.

This clone was counted a single time. The J gene is TRBJ1-4, the V gene TRBV5-1, with D possibly TRBD1 on 6 matching bases. With 4 bases removed from V and 2 bases from J, the gap between germline ends came to 12 bases. The germline V gene encodes CDR1 SGHRS and CDR2 YFSETQ. There are 15 residues in the CDR3. The CDR3 protein is CASSRNRETNEKLFF. CDR3 bases: TGCGCCAGCAGCCGGAACAGGGAGACTAATGAAAAACTGTTTTTT. The variable domain in full, completed from reference TRBV5-1 and TRBJ1-4, reads KAGVTQTPRYLIKTRGQQVTLSCSPISGHRSVSWYQQTPGQGLQFLFEYFSETQRNKGNFPGRFSGRQFSNSRSEMNVSTLELGDSALYLCASSRNRETNEKLFFGSGTQLSVL.

This clone was counted between two and nine times. The V gene is TRBV29-1, the J gene TRBJ1-2, with D possibly matching TRBD1 (6 bases). The CDR3 sequence is 13 residues long. The germline V and J ends were trimmed by 6 bases and 2 bases, with 13 bases remaining between them. Germline V gene sequence: CDR1 SQVTM, CDR2 ANQGSEA. The CDR3 DNA reads TGCAGCGTACACACTCAGGGGAACTATGGCTACACCTTC. Residues: CSVHTQGNYGYTF.

The rearrangement uses TRBV7-6 and TRBJ1-6; 9 positions match TRBD1. With V trimmed by 2 bases and J by 7 bases, 3 bases remained unmatched. The CDR3 totals 15 residues. In germline, CDR1 is SGHVS, CDR2 FNYEAQ. CDR3 DNA: TGTGCCAGCAGCTTATCGGGACAGGGAAATTCACCCCTCCACTTT. Its protein is CASSLSGQGNSPLHF.

This chain links TRBV7-2 with TRBJ2-3; D perhaps matches TRBD2 (5 bases). Trimming left V 5 bases short and J 1 base short, with 10 bases between. The CDR3 spans 14 residues. Germline CDR1 SGHTA, CDR2 FQGNSA. CDR3 sequence (DNA): TGTGCCAGCAGCCCGGACTCACGCACAGATACGCAGTATTTT. Protein: CASSPDSRTDTQYF.

This clone was recorded a few times. The chain couples TRBV4-3 to TRBJ1-1; no definite D call. The germline CDR1 and CDR2 sequences are LGHNA and YSLEER. The length of the CDR3 is 16 residues. V dropped 0 bases and J dropped 3 bases, with 14 bases sitting between them. The CDR3 region is CASSQDTGSLYTEAFF. The CDR3 region has the DNA TGCGCCAGCAGCCAAGATACCGGGAGTTTGTACACTGAAGCTTTCTTT.

This CDR3 reads CASSLRGGNTGELFF. In DNA form, the CDR3 reads TGTGCCAGCAGCTTAAGAGGCGGGAACACCGGGGAGCTGTTTTTT. The chain has TRBV7-9 and TRBJ2-2, with D hard to call. The germline V gene has CDR1 SEHNR and CDR2 FQNEAQ (reference sequence). V lost 2 bases, J lost 1 base, and 8 bases lay in between. The length of the CDR3 is 15 residues.

This chain joins TRBV6-4 and TRBJ2-5, with D perhaps matching TRBD2 (5 bases). Per the germline V gene, CDR1 is MRHNA and CDR2 is SNTAGT. The V end was cut by 4 bases, the J end by 4 bases, with 10 bases between. This CDR3 region has 13 residues. The CDR3 coding sequence is TGTGCCAGCAGTGTGGGAGTCGGAGAGACCCAGTACTTC. Translating gives CASSVGVGETQYF.

This chain uses TRBV30 with TRBJ2-3, with D maybe TRBD2 (6 bases). The germline V and J ends were trimmed by 0 bases and 6 bases, with 13 bases remaining between them. The CDR3 extends over 14 amino acids. CDR1 and CDR2 from the germline V gene are GTSNPN and SVGIG (reference sequence). This CDR3 is CAWSVGGTADTQYF. CDR3 in DNA: TGTGCCTGGAGTGTTGGCGGGACGGCGGATACGCAGTATTTT.

The chain couples TRBV4-1 to TRBJ1-4, with 9 bases fitting TRBD1. There are 15 residues in the CDR3. The ends lost 1 base at V and 5 bases at J; junction bases unmatched: 2. Per germline, CDR1 MGHRA and CDR2 YSYEKL. For the CDR3, the DNA is TGCGCCAGCAGCCAAGTTGGGACAGGGAATGAAAAACTGTTTTTT. Translating gives CASSQVGTGNEKLFF.

This clone appeared a few times. The genes are TRBV6-6 and TRBJ2-2; D is uncertain. This CDR3 is built from 15 residues. V dropped 7 bases and J dropped 3 bases, with 15 bases sitting between them. CDR1 and CDR2 (germline): MNHNY, SVGAGI (reference sequence). The CDR3 bases are TGTGCCAGCACACAAGACTCCCGACACACCGGGGAGCTGTTTTTT. Translating it yields CASTQDSRHTGELFF.

This chain links TRBV7-9 with TRBJ1-3; 8 nucleotides line up with TRBD1. The V and J ends lost 4 bases and 5 bases, in that order; junction bases with no gene match: 7. CDR1 is SEHNR and CDR2 is FQNEAQ in the germline V gene (reference sequence). CDR3 size: 15 residues. The CDR3 coding sequence is TGTGCCAGCAGCTCCCGGACAGGGAGCAGAAACACCATATATTTT. It codes for CASSSRTGSRNTIYF.

The chain carries TRBV6-6 and TRBJ2-3; D might be TRBD1 (6 bases). Germline V gene sequence: CDR1 MNHNY, CDR2 SVGAGI (reference sequence). CDR3 size: 13 residues. V shed 6 bases and J shed 4 bases, with 11 bases lying between them. The CDR3 coding sequence is TGTGCCAGCAGGGAGACAGGAGCAGATACGCAGTATTTT. It yields the protein CASRETGADTQYF.

CDR3 bases: TGTGCCAGCAGTGCCAGTGCAACTAATGAAAAACTGTTTTTT. Protein product: CASSASATNEKLFF. The chain carries TRBV9 and TRBJ1-4; D is ambiguous. Germline CDR1 and CDR2: SGDLS and YYNGEE. The V and J ends lost 5 bases and 0 bases respectively, with 8 bases between them. The CDR3 is 14 residues long.

CDR3 nucleotides: TGTGCCAGCACCCCCCGTAAACAGGGAGATGGGAACACTGAAGCTTTCTTT. Its translation is CASTPRKQGDGNTEAFF. This chain connects TRBV7-9 to TRBJ1-1; D might be TRBD1 (6 bases). Trimming shortened V by 7 bases and J by 1 base, and 22 bases separated the two germline ends. Per the germline V gene, CDR1 is SEHNR and CDR2 is FQNEAQ (reference sequence). CDR3 length equals 17 residues.

V is TRBV5-4 and J is TRBJ2-5, with TRBD2 matching over 12 bases. CDR1 is SGHNT and CDR2 is YYREEE in the germline V gene (reference sequence). The V segment lost 3 bases and the J segment 3 bases; nucleotides outside the gene matches: 3. This CDR3 has 15 residues. CDR3 DNA sequence: TGTGCCAGCAGCTGGAGACTAGCGGGAGAAGAGACCCAGTACTTC. It codes for CASSWRLAGEETQYF.

V gene TRBV6-5 combines with J gene TRBJ2-7, with a tentative D call TRBD2 (7 bases). Trimming stripped 5 bases from V and 1 base from J, with 12 bases between. CDR1 MNHEY and CDR2 SVGAGI come from the germline V gene. This CDR3 region has 14 residues. The DNA for the CDR3 is TGTGCCAGCAGTGCCGAGGGGGGGTCCTACGAGCAGTACTTC. It specifies CASSAEGGSYEQYF.

The V gene is TRBV2, the J gene TRBJ1-1; 7 nucleotides align to TRBD1. Trimming took 6 bases from V and 3 from J; bases not matched to a gene: 10. The germline gives CDR1 SNHLY, CDR2 FYNNEI. The CDR3 runs 15 residues. DNA of the CDR3: TGTGCCAGCAGCCCCCAGGGGGTAAGGGACACTGAAGCTTTCTTT. This gives the protein CASSPQGVRDTEAFF.

The V and J genes are TRBV5-1 and TRBJ2-2; the match to TRBD1 covers 7 bases. Germline CDR1 and CDR2: SGHRS and YFSETQ. CDR3 size: 16 residues. V shed 2 bases, J shed 4 bases, and the junction held 8 bases outside the gene matches. CDR3 DNA sequence: TGCGCCAGCAGCTTCTTCGACAGGGCGGGCACCGGGGAGCTGTTTTTT. This codes for CASSFFDRAGTGELFF.